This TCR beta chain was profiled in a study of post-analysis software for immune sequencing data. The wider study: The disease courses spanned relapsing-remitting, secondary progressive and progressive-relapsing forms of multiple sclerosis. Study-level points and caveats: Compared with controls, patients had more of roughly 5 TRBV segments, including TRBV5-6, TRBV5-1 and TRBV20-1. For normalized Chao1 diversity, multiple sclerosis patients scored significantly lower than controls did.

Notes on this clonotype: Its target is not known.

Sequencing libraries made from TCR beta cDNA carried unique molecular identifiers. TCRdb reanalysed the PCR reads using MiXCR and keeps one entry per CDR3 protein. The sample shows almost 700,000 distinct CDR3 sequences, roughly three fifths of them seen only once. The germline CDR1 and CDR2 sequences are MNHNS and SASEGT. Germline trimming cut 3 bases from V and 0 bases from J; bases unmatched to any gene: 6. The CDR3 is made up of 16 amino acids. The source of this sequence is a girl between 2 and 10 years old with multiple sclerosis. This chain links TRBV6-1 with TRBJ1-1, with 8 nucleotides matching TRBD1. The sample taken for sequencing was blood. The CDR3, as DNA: TGTGCCAGCAGTGAGTTCCAGGGGGCGGTGAACACTGAAGCTTTCTTT. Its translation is CASSEFQGAVNTEAFF.